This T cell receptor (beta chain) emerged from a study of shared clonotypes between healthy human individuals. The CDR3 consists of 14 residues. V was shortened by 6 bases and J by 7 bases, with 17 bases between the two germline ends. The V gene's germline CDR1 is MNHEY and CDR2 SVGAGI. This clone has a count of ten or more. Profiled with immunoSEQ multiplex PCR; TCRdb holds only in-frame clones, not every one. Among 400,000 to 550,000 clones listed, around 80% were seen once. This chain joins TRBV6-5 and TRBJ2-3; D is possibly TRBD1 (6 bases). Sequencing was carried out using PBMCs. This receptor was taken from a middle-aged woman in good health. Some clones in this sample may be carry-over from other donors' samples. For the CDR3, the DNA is TGTGCCAGCAGCATCGACAGGACACGATATACGCAGTATTTT. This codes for CASSIDRTRYTQYF.